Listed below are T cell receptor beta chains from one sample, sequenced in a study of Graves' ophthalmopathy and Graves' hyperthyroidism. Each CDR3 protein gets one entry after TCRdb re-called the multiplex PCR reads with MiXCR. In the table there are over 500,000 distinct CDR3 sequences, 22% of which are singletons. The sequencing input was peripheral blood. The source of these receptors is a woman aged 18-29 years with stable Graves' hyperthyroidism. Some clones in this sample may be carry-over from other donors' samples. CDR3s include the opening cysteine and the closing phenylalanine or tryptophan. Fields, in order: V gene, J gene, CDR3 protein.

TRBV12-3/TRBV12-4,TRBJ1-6,CASSRRDPRSYNSPLHF
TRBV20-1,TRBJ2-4,CSAELAGSRMGAKNIQYF
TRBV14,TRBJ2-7,CASSQLRAEGSYEQYF
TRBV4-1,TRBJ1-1,CASRTIGTEAFF
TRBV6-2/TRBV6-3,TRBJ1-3,CASSYMDISGNTIYF
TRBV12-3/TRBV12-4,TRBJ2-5,CASSIQGAETQYF
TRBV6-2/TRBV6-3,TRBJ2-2,CASSYSIRTVNTGELFF
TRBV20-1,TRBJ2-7,CSAWTDTYEQYF
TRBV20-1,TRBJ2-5,CSARDLGTQYF
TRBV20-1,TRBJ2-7,CSFGGGRVSYEQYF
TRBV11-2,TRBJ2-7,CASSFVRDGEQYF